These 27 T cell receptor beta chains share one sample of origin, sequenced in a study of blood T cell repertoires in COVID-19. TCRdb keeps only in-frame clones here, not all; method: immunoSEQ multiplex PCR. The top ten clones hold almost 9.5% of a sample with hundreds of thousands of clones, approximately 86% of them seen once. Source material: peripheral blood. The receptors were gathered from a man between 18 and 29 years old with active or convalescent COVID-19.

The rearrangement joins TRBV19 to TRBJ2-2, with D unresolved. Germline V gene lookup returns CDR1 LNHDA and CDR2 SQIVND (reference sequence). The CDR3 is 14 residues long. The germline V and J ends were trimmed by 5 bases and 1 base, with 8 bases remaining between them. The CDR3 is CASSSTENTGELFF. CDR3 DNA: TGTGCCAGTAGTTCCACAGAGAACACCGGGGAGCTGTTTTTT.

Points on this clone: A much larger clone differs from this one at a single base, so this may be a read error. V is TRBV25-1 and J is TRBJ2-2; D is undetermined. Germline-derived CDR1 and CDR2 are MGHDK and SYGVNS. The CDR3 runs to 13 residues. V gave up 3 bases and J gave up 3 bases, with 5 bases separating them. CDR3 amino acids: CASSEADTGELFF. The CDR3 region has the DNA TGTGCCAGCAGTGAGGCCGACACCGGGGAGCTGTTTTTT. Based on the CDR3 plus reference TRBV25-1 and TRBJ2-2, the full variable domain is EADIYQTPRYLVIGTGKKITLECSQTMGHDKMYWYQQDPGMELHLIHYSYGVNSTEKGDLSSESTVSRIRTEHFPLTLESARPSHTSQYLCASSEADTGELFFGEGSRLTVL.

The rearrangement uses TRBV29-1 and TRBJ2-2, with a possible D match to TRBD1 (5 bases). The germline V gene encodes CDR1 SQVTM and CDR2 ANQGSEA. V was pared by 2 bases and J by 6 bases, with 10 bases between. This CDR3 is built from 13 residues. DNA of the CDR3: TGCAGCGTTGAATTCCCAGGGCCCGGGGAGCTGTTTTTT. This codes for CSVEFPGPGELFF.

The genes are TRBV24-1 and TRBJ2-2, with D perhaps matching TRBD2 (5 bases). Germline CDR1 reads KGHDR; CDR2 reads SFDVKD. The CDR3 has 12 amino acids. The V end was cut by 12 bases, the J end by 5 bases, with 12 bases between. DNA of the CDR3: TGTGCCGCTCTTGGAGGAACCGGGGAGCTGTTTTTT. Its translation is CAALGGTGELFF.

This chain uses TRBV4-3 with TRBJ2-5; no firm D call. The ends were cut back, 4 bases at V and 2 bases at J, with 11 bases in the middle. Germline V gene sequence: CDR1 LGHNA, CDR2 YSLEER. This CDR3 has 14 amino acids. The CDR3 sequence: CASSPLGAQETQYF. In DNA form, the CDR3 reads TGCGCCAGCAGCCCCCTGGGCGCGCAAGAGACCCAGTACTTC.

This clone has a handful of counts. The chain links TRBV13 to TRBJ1-3, with 9 bases fitting TRBD1. The CDR3 extends over 15 amino acids. The germline CDR1 and CDR2 sequences are PRHDT and FYEKMQ (reference sequence). J was trimmed by 3 bases and V by 5 bases; bases with no gene match: 5. CDR3 nucleotide sequence: TGTGCCAGCAGCCCACAGGGGGCGCTTGGAAACACCATATATTTT. It codes for CASSPQGALGNTIYF.

This chain joins TRBV2 and TRBJ2-5; 14 bases agree with TRBD2. The germline V gene has CDR1 SNHLY and CDR2 FYNNEI. Trimming removed 5 bases from V and 3 bases from J; junction bases left unmatched: 2. The CDR3 extends over 15 amino acids. The CDR3 reads CASSTTSGGEETQYF. DNA for the CDR3: TGTGCCAGCAGTACGACTAGCGGGGGGGAAGAGACCCAGTACTTC.

This chain uses TRBV29-1 with TRBJ2-1; D unresolved. Germline values: CDR1 SQVTM, CDR2 ANQGSEA. There are 13 residues in the CDR3. V dropped 3 bases and J dropped 5 bases, with 11 bases sitting between them. The CDR3, as DNA: TGCAGCGTTGAGTCTTGGCAGAACAATGAGCAGTTCTTC. Amino acid sequence: CSVESWQNNEQFF.

The chain uses TRBV7-9 and TRBJ2-5, with 9 nucleotides matching TRBD2. In germline, CDR1 is SEHNR, CDR2 FQNEAQ (reference sequence). Unmatched junction bases numbered 9, after V lost 5 bases and J lost 2 bases. The CDR3 covers 16 residues. In DNA, the CDR3 is TGTGCCAGCAGCCCATTGCGGGGGGGAGGACAAGAGACCCAGTACTTC. Translated, it gives CASSPLRGGGQETQYF.

This chain links TRBV2 with TRBJ2-3; 8 bases align to TRBD1. This CDR3 region has 15 residues. CDR1 is SNHLY, CDR2 FYNNEI, per germline. Losses at the gene ends were 5 bases for V and 2 bases for J; bases not matched to a gene: 6. As DNA, the CDR3 is TGTGCCAGCAGTTCTGACAGGGGTGACACAGATACGCAGTATTTT. Encoded protein: CASSSDRGDTDTQYF.

This rearrangement joins TRBV5-4 to TRBJ1-2; 7 nucleotides agree with TRBD1. The trim removed 0 bases at V and 4 bases at J, leaving 6 bases unmatched. The germline V gene encodes CDR1 SGHNT and CDR2 YYREEE (reference sequence). The CDR3 contains 15 residues. The CDR3 sequence: CASSLVGQQSYGYTF. Here the CDR3 DNA reads TGTGCCAGCAGCTTGGTGGGACAGCAATCCTATGGCTACACCTTC.

The chain links TRBV18 to TRBJ2-5; TRBD1 matches 7 bases. Germline V gene sequence: CDR1 KGHSH, CDR2 LQKENI. Trimming removed 3 bases from V and 8 bases from J; junction bases left unmatched: 12. The CDR3 has 15 amino acids. The CDR3 spells CASSPPEGGVGTQYF. The DNA for the CDR3 is TGTGCCAGCTCACCGCCGGAAGGGGGCGTAGGTACCCAGTACTTC.

This sequence joins TRBV7-9 and TRBJ1-1, with no clear D. This CDR3 comprises 13 residues. The V gene's germline CDR1 is SEHNR and CDR2 FQNEAQ (reference sequence). Deletions cut 1 base from V and 7 bases from J, with 10 bases between. CDR3 sequence: CASSLVGRDEAFF. DNA of the CDR3: TGTGCCAGCAGCTTAGTAGGGCGGGATGAAGCTTTCTTT.

J is TRBJ1-5 and V is TRBV19; the match to TRBD1 covers 7 bases. In germline, CDR1 is LNHDA, CDR2 SQIVND (reference sequence). V gave up 7 bases and J gave up 4 bases; unmatched junction bases: 10. The CDR3 is made up of 15 amino acids. As DNA, the CDR3 is TGTGCCAGTAACGTTTGGGACAGTGCTAATCAGCCCCAGCATTTT. Translation gives CASNVWDSANQPQHF.

V usage is TRBV7-6 and J usage is TRBJ2-1; possible D gene TRBD2, 6 bases. The CDR3 length is 17 residues. Germline V lookup: CDR1 SGHVS, CDR2 FNYEAQ. Trimming shortened V by 0 bases and J by 0 bases, and 12 bases separated the two germline ends. This CDR3 reads CASSLAPGVTSYNEQFF. Here the CDR3 DNA reads TGTGCCAGCAGCTTAGCGCCGGGGGTTACCTCCTACAATGAGCAGTTCTTC. The full variable domain, rest sourced from reference TRBV7-6 and TRBJ2-1, is GAGVSQSPRYKVTKRGQDVALRCDPISGHVSLYWYRQALGQGPEFLTYFNYEAQQDKSGLPNDRFSAERPEGSISTLTIQRTEQRDSAMYRCASSLAPGVTSYNEQFFGPGTRLTVL.

The rearrangement joins TRBV5-1 to TRBJ2-3, with D unresolved. The germline CDR1 and CDR2 sequences are SGHRS and YFSETQ. The CDR3 is made up of 12 amino acids. The ends were cut back, 4 bases at V and 2 bases at J, with 5 bases in the middle. The CDR3 loop is CASSPNTDTQYF. Written as DNA, the CDR3 is TGCGCCAGCAGCCCAAACACAGATACGCAGTATTTT.

This chain connects TRBV19 to TRBJ1-2; no clear D. CDR1 and CDR2 (germline): LNHDA, SQIVND (reference sequence). V gave up 3 bases and J gave up 4 bases, with 6 bases separating them. This CDR3 has 12 residues. CDR3 sequence reads: CASSISSYGYTF. CDR3 nucleotide sequence: TGTGCCAGTAGTATCTCCAGCTATGGCTACACCTTC.

This clone was seen many times. V is TRBV7-2 and J is TRBJ1-1, with D possibly being TRBD1 (5 bases). V shed 5 bases and J shed 1 base, with 11 bases lying between them. Germline V CDR1 and CDR2: SGHTA, FQGNSA. The CDR3 spans 14 residues. CDR3 sequence reads: CASSAGRSNTEAFF. The CDR3 bases are TGTGCCAGCAGCGCGGGACGTTCGAACACTGAAGCTTTCTTT.

The V and J genes are TRBV12-3 or TRBV12-4 and TRBJ2-2, with D perhaps matching TRBD1 (5 bases). The CDR3 covers 12 residues. The V gene lost 3 bases and the J gene lost 6 bases, with 5 bases spanning the gap. For the CDR3, the DNA is TGTGCCAGCAGTTTGACAGCCGGGGAGCTGTTTTTT. It codes for CASSLTAGELFF.

V gene TRBV10-3 combines with J gene TRBJ2-7; D is possibly TRBD2 (6 bases). V lost 8 bases, J lost 3 bases, and 11 bases lay in between. Germline V gene sequence: CDR1 ENHRY, CDR2 SYGVKD. The CDR3 is made up of 12 amino acids. CDR3 protein: CAIADGGYEQYF. The DNA of the CDR3 is TGTGCCATCGCGGACGGGGGCTACGAGCAGTACTTC.

This chain's CDR3 is CASSPPGTGRETQYF. The CDR3 bases are TGTGCCAGCAGCCCTCCGGGGACAGGGAGGGAGACCCAGTACTTC. This rearrangement joins TRBV3-1 (or the pseudogene TRBV3-2) to TRBJ2-5; 9 nucleotides agree with TRBD1. The CDR3 runs to 15 residues. Germline CDR1 is LGHDT and CDR2 is YNNKEL (reference sequence). V shed 4 bases, J shed 5 bases, and the junction held 8 bases outside the gene matches.

The CDR3 loop reads CASSQSPGGRDTQYF. DNA for the CDR3: TGCGCCAGCAGCCAATCGCCCGGGGGGCGGGATACGCAGTATTTT. This chain links TRBV4-3 with TRBJ2-3; possible D gene TRBD2, 7 bases. The CDR3 loop spans 15 amino acids. Germline V gene data show CDR1 as LGHNA and CDR2 as YSLEER. Trimming shortened V by 2 bases and J by 6 bases, and 15 bases separated the two germline ends.

The V gene is TRBV7-6, the J gene TRBJ1-4, with D tentatively TRBD1 (5 bases). CDR3 length: 16 amino acids. Germline V gene lookup returns CDR1 SGHVS and CDR2 FNYEAQ. With 1 base removed from V and 3 bases from J, the gap between germline ends came to 12 bases. CDR3 region: CASSLVAGGANEKLFF. Here the CDR3 DNA reads TGTGCCAGCAGCTTAGTTGCGGGGGGGGCTAATGAAAAACTGTTTTTT.

The chain couples TRBV4-1 to TRBJ1-2; TRBD1 agrees at 9 bases. V lost 0 bases to trimming and J lost 5 bases; unmatched junction nucleotides: 1. CDR3 length: 14 residues. The germline gives CDR1 MGHRA, CDR2 YSYEKL. The CDR3 DNA is TGCGCCAGCAGCCAAGAGGACAGGGGTTATGGCTACACCTTC. As protein: CASSQEDRGYGYTF.

The chain recombines TRBV6-2 or TRBV6-3 with TRBJ1-6; 10 bases fit TRBD1. J was trimmed by 13 bases and V by 2 bases; bases with no gene match: 8. CDR1 is MNHEY, CDR2 SVGEGT, per germline. This CDR3 has 15 amino acids. The CDR3 DNA follows: TGTGCCAGCAGTTACGTGGGACAGGGGCCCTCTCCCCTCCACTTT. Translating it yields CASSYVGQGPSPLHF.

A few counts support this clone. This chain links TRBV5-6 with TRBJ1-6; D unclear. The V and J ends lost 7 bases and 10 bases respectively, with 12 bases between them. The germline V gene encodes CDR1 SGHDT and CDR2 YYEEEE. The CDR3 sequence is 12 residues long. This CDR3 is CASRSARSPLHF. CDR3 nucleotides: TGTGCCAGCCGGTCTGCCAGGTCACCCCTCCACTTT.

The rearrangement joins TRBV29-1 to TRBJ2-7; TRBD1 agrees at 7 bases. Germline values: CDR1 SQVTM, CDR2 ANQGSEA. This CDR3 region has 16 residues. The J segment lost 5 bases and the V segment lost 1 base, leaving 14 bases of the junction unmatched. The CDR3 spells CSVEGTKQGYADEQYF. The CDR3 bases are TGCAGCGTTGAAGGCACTAAACAGGGGTATGCGGACGAGCAGTACTTC.